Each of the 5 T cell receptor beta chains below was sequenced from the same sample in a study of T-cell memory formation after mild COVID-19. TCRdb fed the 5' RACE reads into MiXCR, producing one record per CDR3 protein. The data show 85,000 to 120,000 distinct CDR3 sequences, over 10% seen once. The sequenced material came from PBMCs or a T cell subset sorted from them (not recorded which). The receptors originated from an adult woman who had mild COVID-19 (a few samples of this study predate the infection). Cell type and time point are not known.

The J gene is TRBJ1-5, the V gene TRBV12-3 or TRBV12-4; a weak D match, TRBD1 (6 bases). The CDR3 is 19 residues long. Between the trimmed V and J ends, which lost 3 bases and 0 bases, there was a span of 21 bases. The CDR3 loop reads CASSFSFIRGQTSNQPQHF. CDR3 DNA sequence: TGTGCCAGCAGTTTCTCTTTCATTCGGGGGCAAACTAGCAATCAGCCCCAGCATTTT.

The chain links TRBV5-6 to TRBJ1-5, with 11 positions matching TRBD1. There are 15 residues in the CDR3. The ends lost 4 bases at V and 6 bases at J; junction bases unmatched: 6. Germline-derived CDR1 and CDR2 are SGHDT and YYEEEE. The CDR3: CASSRGTGGLQPQHF. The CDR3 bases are TGTGCCAGCAGCCGCGGGACAGGGGGACTTCAGCCCCAGCATTTT.

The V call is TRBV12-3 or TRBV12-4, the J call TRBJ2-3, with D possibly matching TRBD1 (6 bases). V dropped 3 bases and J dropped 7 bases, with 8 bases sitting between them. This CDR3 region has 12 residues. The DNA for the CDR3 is TGTGCCAGCAGTTTTGGGACACATACGCAGTATTTT. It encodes CASSFGTHTQYF.

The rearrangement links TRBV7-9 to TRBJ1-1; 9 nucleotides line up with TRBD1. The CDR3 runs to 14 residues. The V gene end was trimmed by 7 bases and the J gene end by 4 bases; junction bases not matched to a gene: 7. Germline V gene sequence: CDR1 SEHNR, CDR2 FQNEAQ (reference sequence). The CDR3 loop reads CASTEGTGPTEAFF. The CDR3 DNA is TGTGCCAGCACCGAAGGGACAGGGCCCACTGAAGCTTTCTTT.

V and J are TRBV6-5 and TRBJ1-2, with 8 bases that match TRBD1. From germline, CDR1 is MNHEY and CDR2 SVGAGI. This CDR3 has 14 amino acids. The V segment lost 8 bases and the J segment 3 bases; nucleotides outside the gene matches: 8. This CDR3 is CASHGQGSYYGYTF. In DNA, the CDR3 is TGTGCCAGCCACGGACAGGGATCTTACTATGGCTACACCTTC.